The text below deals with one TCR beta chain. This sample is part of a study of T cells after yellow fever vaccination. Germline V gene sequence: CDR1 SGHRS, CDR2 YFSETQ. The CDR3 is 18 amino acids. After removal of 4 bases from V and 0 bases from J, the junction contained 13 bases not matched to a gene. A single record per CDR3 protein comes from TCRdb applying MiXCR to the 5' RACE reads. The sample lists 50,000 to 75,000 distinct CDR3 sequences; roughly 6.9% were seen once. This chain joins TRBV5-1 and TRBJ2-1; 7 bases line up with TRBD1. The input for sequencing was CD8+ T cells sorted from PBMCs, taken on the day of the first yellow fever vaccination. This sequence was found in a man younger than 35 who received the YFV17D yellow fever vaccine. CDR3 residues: CASSLFPGQESSYNEQFF. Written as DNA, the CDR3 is TGCGCCAGCAGCCTATTCCCTGGACAGGAGAGCTCCTACAATGAGCAGTTCTTC.